These 21 T cell receptor beta chains share one sample of origin, sequenced in a study of blood T cell repertoires in COVID-19. The method was immunoSEQ multiplex PCR; TCRdb's version includes in-frame clones alone and lacks a portion of them. The sample holds about 200,000 clones, about 80% seen once. Sequenced sample: peripheral blood. The source is a woman aged 40-49 years with active or convalescent COVID-19.

V usage is TRBV5-6 and J usage is TRBJ2-3; 9 bases map to TRBD2. The CDR3 is made up of 15 amino acids. Germline V CDR1 and CDR2: SGHDT, YYEEEE. V shed 1 base, J shed 1 base, and the junction held 1 base outside the gene matches. The CDR3 coding sequence is TGTGCCAGCAGCTTGAAGCGGGGGGGCACAGATACGCAGTATTTT. Its translation: CASSLKRGGTDTQYF.

This chain joins TRBV24-1 and TRBJ2-5; possibly TRBD2 for D (7 bases). V shed 4 bases and J shed 1 base, with 12 bases lying between them. CDR3 length equals 15 residues. Germline values: CDR1 KGHDR, CDR2 SFDVKD. The DNA for the CDR3 is TGTGCCACCAGTGACGTTGGGGGGGCCCAAGAGACCCAGTACTTC. Amino acids: CATSDVGGAQETQYF.

The V and J genes are TRBV9 and TRBJ2-7; D not resolved. The germline gives CDR1 SGDLS, CDR2 YYNGEE. V dropped 3 bases and J dropped 0 bases, with 10 bases sitting between them. The length of the CDR3 is 14 residues. CDR3 in amino acids: CASSAKVVSYEQYF. The CDR3 region has the DNA TGTGCCAGCAGCGCTAAAGTAGTCTCCTACGAGCAGTACTTC.

The chain has TRBV7-2 and TRBJ2-1; no firm D call. Germline CDR1 is SGHTA and CDR2 is FQGNSA. The CDR3 has 13 residues. Trimming left V 3 bases short and J 8 bases short, with 11 bases between. The CDR3 here is CASSFLVLDEQFF. DNA for the CDR3: TGTGCCAGCAGCTTTCTCGTACTCGATGAGCAGTTCTTC.

The chain carries TRBV2 and TRBJ1-5; maybe TRBD1 (6 bases). With 6 bases removed from V and 4 bases from J, the gap between germline ends came to 13 bases. The germline V gene encodes CDR1 SNHLY and CDR2 FYNNEI. The CDR3 covers 14 residues. CDR3 DNA sequence: TGTGCCAGCAGCCCGGGACACCCTAATCAGCCCCAGCATTTT. It yields the protein CASSPGHPNQPQHF.

The V gene is TRBV3-1 (or the pseudogene TRBV3-2), the J gene TRBJ2-7; D is perhaps TRBD2 (5 bases). The CDR3 is made up of 17 amino acids. Trimming stripped 10 bases from V and 3 bases from J, with 28 bases between. CDR1 is LGHDT and CDR2 is YNNKEL in the germline V gene (reference sequence). The CDR3 sequence: CATKPPPSGPGYYEQYF. DNA for the CDR3: TGTGCCACCAAACCGCCCCCCAGCGGCCCGGGGTACTACGAGCAGTACTTC.

The chain combines TRBV29-1 with TRBJ1-5; 7 bases match TRBD1. The CDR3 has 16 residues. Germline CDR1 SQVTM, CDR2 ANQGSEA. V lost 4 bases, J lost 5 bases, and 14 bases stayed unmatched. In DNA, the CDR3 is TGCAGCGTTGCCTCAAGGACAGGAGCAATTGATCAGCCCCAGCATTTT. Its protein product is CSVASRTGAIDQPQHF.

The CDR3 is CASTSPPGGAGQPQHF. The CDR3 DNA sequence: TGTGCCAGCACCTCACCTCCCGGTGGCGCGGGCCAGCCCCAGCATTTT. The chain couples TRBV28 to TRBJ1-5; no firm D call. Germline lookup yields CDR1 MDHEN and CDR2 SYDVKM. Trimming removed 7 bases from V and 7 bases from J, with 23 bases in between. The CDR3 totals 16 residues.

This sequence joins TRBV28 and TRBJ2-2; D remains unclear. Germline CDR1 MDHEN, CDR2 SYDVKM. V was cut by 7 bases and J by 1 base, with 4 bases left in between. The CDR3 totals 12 residues. CDR3 DNA sequence: TGTGCCAGCAACATGAACACCGGGGAGCTGTTTTTT. It is translated as CASNMNTGELFF.

For the CDR3, the DNA is TGTGCCAGCAGTGAAAGGAGGGCAGGTCTCCGAACTTTCTTT. Its translation: CASSERRAGLRTFF. The J gene is TRBJ1-1, the V gene TRBV6-1; D remains ambiguous. Germline V gene sequence: CDR1 MNHNS, CDR2 SASEGT. The CDR3 totals 14 residues. Trimming stripped 2 bases from V and 12 bases from J, with 19 bases between.

The chain couples TRBV21-1 to TRBJ1-1; the D call TRBD1 from the table was never checked on the DNA. TRBV21-1 is labeled a pseudogene. This CDR3 is 13 amino acids long. CDR3 DNA: TGTGCCAGCAGTTCTCCAGGGGATACTGAAGCTTTCTTT. This codes for CASSSPGDTEAFF.

This clone has only one observation. The genes are TRBV4-1 and TRBJ2-7, with D perhaps TRBD1 (6 bases). CDR1 is MGHRA and CDR2 is YSYEKL in the germline V gene. The CDR3 totals 15 residues. V lost 1 base to trimming and J lost 5 bases, with 15 bases between them. As DNA, the CDR3 is TGCGCCAGCAGCCAAGCCCGTAGGGGGACCGACGAGCAGTACTTC. It codes for CASSQARRGTDEQYF.

In this sample, this clone turned up once. This rearrangement joins TRBV10-1 to TRBJ2-2; D possibly corresponds to TRBD2 (6 bases). Trimming took 6 bases from V and 3 from J, leaving 14 bases between them. The germline CDR1 and CDR2 sequences are WNHNN and SYGVQD (reference sequence). The CDR3 is 15 residues long. The CDR3 is CASRDLPGDTGELFF. Written as DNA, the CDR3 is TGCGCCAGCAGGGACCTACCGGGGGACACCGGGGAGCTGTTTTTT.

This chain joins TRBV24-1 and TRBJ1-4; no firm D call. The germline V and J ends were trimmed by 4 bases and 8 bases, with 7 bases remaining between them. Germline V gives CDR1 KGHDR, CDR2 SFDVKD. The CDR3 has 12 amino acids. CDR3 in DNA: TGTGCCACCAGTGAGAGAGGCGAAAAACTGTTTTTT. Its protein product is CATSERGEKLFF.

This rearrangement joins TRBV11-3 to TRBJ2-1; 11 nucleotides match TRBD2. The CDR3 sequence is 17 residues long. V trimming: 0 bases; J trimming: 7 bases; junction bases outside the gene matches: 8. Germline V gives CDR1 SGHNT, CDR2 YENEEA. Here the CDR3 reads CASSLDFRLAGRNEQFF. CDR3 DNA sequence: TGTGCCAGCAGCTTAGATTTCCGACTAGCGGGACGGAATGAGCAGTTCTTC.

This clone was picked up one time. J is TRBJ2-1 and V is TRBV6-5, with 7 nucleotides matching TRBD1. The J segment lost 6 bases and the V segment lost 6 bases, leaving 11 bases of the junction unmatched. Per germline, CDR1 MNHEY and CDR2 SVGAGI. The CDR3 has 15 amino acids. The CDR3 sequence: CASRTAPGTANEQFF. DNA of the CDR3: TGTGCCAGCAGAACGGCCCCTGGGACAGCCAATGAGCAGTTCTTC.

The rearrangement joins TRBV24-1 to TRBJ1-2; 7 bases match TRBD1. Germline V gene lookup returns CDR1 KGHDR and CDR2 SFDVKD. Trimming cost V 6 bases and J 3 bases; bases outside gene matches: 9. The CDR3 length is 15 residues. The CDR3 sequence is CATSSAQGNYYGYTF. The CDR3, as DNA: TGTGCCACCAGTAGTGCACAGGGGAATTACTATGGCTACACCTTC.

V gene TRBV5-4 combines with J gene TRBJ2-3; tentatively, D is TRBD2 (5 bases). CDR1 is SGHNT and CDR2 is YYREEE in the germline V gene (reference sequence). CDR3 length: 14 residues. V was pared by 1 base and J by 0 bases, with 6 bases between. The CDR3 protein is CASSLTGSTDTQYF. The CDR3 DNA reads TGTGCCAGCAGCTTGACGGGGAGCACAGATACGCAGTATTTT.

V and J are TRBV24-1 and TRBJ2-6, with 8 bases matching TRBD1. Germline V gene data show CDR1 as KGHDR and CDR2 as SFDVKD. V was clipped by 5 bases and J by 0 bases; unmatched bases: 8. The CDR3 has 18 residues. CDR3 bases: TGTGCCACCAGTGCTTTTGTGGGACAGGACTCTGGGGCCAACGTCCTGACTTTC. Translating it yields CATSAFVGQDSGANVLTF.

The chain carries TRBV27 and TRBJ2-1; no definite D call. Looked up from germline, CDR1 is MNHEY and CDR2 is SMNVEV (reference sequence). This CDR3 spans 14 amino acids. The V end was cut by 3 bases, the J end by 2 bases, with 8 bases between. In nucleotides, the CDR3 is TGTGCCAGCAGTTTCGCGGTAACCTACAATGAGCAGTTCTTC. As protein: CASSFAVTYNEQFF.

This clone was seen only a few times. CDR3 amino acids: CASSSFGIAGTYEQYF. CDR3 coding DNA: TGTGCCAGCAGTTCCTTTGGGATAGCGGGGACCTACGAGCAGTACTTC. The rearrangement links TRBV27 to TRBJ2-7; 8 nucleotides line up with TRBD2. Germline V gives CDR1 MNHEY, CDR2 SMNVEV (reference sequence). The CDR3 spans 16 residues. Losses at the gene ends were 4 bases for V and 2 bases for J; bases not matched to a gene: 10.